This T cell receptor (beta chain) was obtained from a study of blood T cells in healthy people across ages. Looking at the study overall: Roughly one uniquely barcoded beta molecule per two T cells was captured.

V was clipped by 2 bases and J by 6 bases, with 10 bases between them. The germline V gene encodes CDR1 LGHDT and CDR2 YNNKEL (reference sequence). The CDR3 extends over 13 amino acids. This clonotype was picked up a small number of times. Using a J-beta primer mix together with a sample-barcoded 5' primer, a second PCR was run for roughly 6 to 12 cycles. From the 5' RACE reads, TCRdb called clonotypes with MiXCR, one entry per CDR3 protein. The repertoire holds more than 450,000 distinct CDR3 sequences, with 27% as singletons. These data are also associated with another study on T cells of mothers and their children. As that study records: The overlap seen between related mothers and children slightly exceeded that of unrelated pairs, though not significantly.

This sequence was found in a boy between 2 and 10 years old in good health. This rearrangement joins TRBV3-1 to TRBJ1-1, with a weak D call TRBD1 (6 bases). The sequenced material came from blood. In DNA form, the CDR3 reads TGTGCCAGCAGCCAATTGGACAGCCCTGAAGCTTTCTTT. It is translated as CASSQLDSPEAFF.